This T cell receptor beta chain is drawn from a study of cytomegalovirus exposure and HLA in healthy donors. The CDR3 length is 14 residues. Trimming cost V 5 bases and J 7 bases; bases outside gene matches: 8. From germline, CDR1 is MNHEY and CDR2 SVGAGI. Both 60 Vbeta primers and 13 Jbeta primers went into the PCR. Clones were read by immunoSEQ multiplex PCR, and TCRdb kept only the in-frame ones, dropping some. Here the sample spans 150,000 to 200,000 clones, about two thirds being singletons. The study, taken as a whole, reports: TCR beta sequences reportedly predicted most subjects' HLA-A and HLA-B alleles accurately. Earlier analysis found most TCR beta V segments productive about 90% or about 30% of the time. Cytomegalovirus-associated TCR beta chains were listed, numbering 164. According to a later analysis, most TCR beta chains associated with CMV appeared HLA-restricted.

Regarding this clone: The antigen is not known.

This clonotype originated in a woman under 40 in good health and CMV-seronegative. The chain joins TRBV6-5 to TRBJ2-7, with 10 positions matching TRBD2. The sample comprised PBMCs. The CDR3 loop reads CASSQLAGSWEQYF. The DNA of the CDR3 is TGTGCCAGCAGTCAACTAGCGGGGTCTTGGGAGCAGTACTTC.